The entry below gives a single TCR beta chain sequence along with its context. The antigen it binds to is not known. No much larger clone exists at a distance of one base, and base qualities are not known. Libraries were prepared through 5' RACE. The run used an Illumina HiSeq 2500. A second PCR of about 7 to 12 cycles was run with a J-beta primer mix and a sample-barcoded 5' primer. Each TCR beta cDNA molecule received a unique molecular identifier from a template-switch 5' adaptor carrying 12 random nucleotides. Each sample yielded at least 2.5 million CDR3-containing paired-end reads. First-strand cDNA synthesis was performed from all RNA using the Mint cDNA synthesis kit, with priming by a TRBC-specific oligonucleotide. Following uracil-DNA glycosylase treatment, a first 18-cycle PCR with universal primers M1SS and BC2_uni_R was performed on all cDNA. Per the original workflow: For normalization, 1 million high-quality reads were randomly selected from each sample, with every read carrying a distinct molecular identifier. Reads with shared molecular identifiers were discarded instead of being binned into consensus sequences. CDR3 identification, clonotype clustering and error correction used MiTCR with a Q25 quality threshold and the strictest error-elimination algorithm. Lower-bound total TCR beta diversity was estimated with a nonparametric unseen species model using Euler transformation. TCRdb reprocessing: public reads trimmed at Q25 with fastp, clones called with MiXCR, in-frame beta chains kept. Identical CDR3 proteins give one entry, which carries the most common genes and DNA. The V and J calls and clone size are TCRdb's, not the authors'. This sample has more than 650,000 distinct CDR3 sequences in its table, and 22% of those were observed once. Roughly 22% of the sample goes to the ten largest clones.

Systemically healthy Caucasian individuals from Russia, approximately 39 in total and aged 6 to 90 years, were included as donors. Approximately 9.7 milliliters of peripheral blood were drawn from each donor into EDTA-treated Vacutainer tubes. Ficoll-Paque density-gradient centrifugation was used to isolate PBMCs, with at least 6 million obtained per sample. Trizol reagent was used to extract total RNA from the PBMCs, yielding at least 6 micrograms per sample. Naive CD45RAhigh/CD27high T cell percentages were measured by flow cytometry on a PBMC aliquot from every donor. Trimmed from V: 3 bases; trimmed from J: 8 bases; junction bases lacking a gene match: 11. Inclusive of the bounding cysteine and phenylalanine, the CDR3 is 15 residues long. The entry retains the CDR3 DNA only, 45 bases that are in frame from base 1. Looking up the germline V gene yields CDR1 SGHRS and CDR2 YFSETQ. This entry is derived from a study of blood T cells in healthy people across ages (dated by TCRdb to between 2014 and 2017). With respect to the entire study: Template switching captured roughly one uniquely barcoded TCR beta cDNA molecule per two T cells in model experiments. To track age-related changes in TCR beta repertoire diversity, the study relied on deep sequencing normalized with unique cDNA molecular identifiers. Donors were grouped into four age groups: young (average approximately 15 years), middle-aged (around 39), aged (approximately 58) and long-lived (about 82). To avoid experimental bias, donors of different ages were randomly spread across the sequencing lanes. For two donors (one aged 18 to 29 and one aged 80 or older), the study analyzed two additional independent replicas of 1 million unique cDNA reads from the same blood draw. Study-level results and caveats: Because donor CMV infection status was unknown, age-related changes in expanded clonotypes were potentially confounded. Since profiling was done on bulk unsorted PBMCs, naive and antigen-experienced compartments could not be conclusively compared. Observed TCR beta diversity per million T cells fell roughly linearly with age, and a significant reduction was already apparent by age roughly 40. Estimates of total diversity based on one million sequenced T cells were considered lower bounds and underestimates. The long-lived group showed more naive CD4+ T cells, fewer expanded clones and increased TCR diversity than the aged group, suggesting age selection. Observed TCR beta diversity correlated strongly with the percentage of naive T cells measured by flow cytometry.

The origin of this receptor is a man aged 70 or older in good health. Recombination linked TRBV5-1 to TRBJ2-4; the junction holds 7 bases that match TRBD1. The source material was blood. The CDR3 here reads CASSWENRGLDIQYF. The sequence in DNA is TGCGCCAGCAGCTGGGAAAACAGGGGTCTGGACATTCAGTACTTC.